One and the same sample provided the 30 T cell receptor beta chains below, sequenced in a study of shared clonotypes between healthy human individuals. Produced via immunoSEQ multiplex PCR; TCRdb's table is partial and in-frame only. The data contain millions of clones, roughly 94% of them seen just once; the ten biggest clones take up 0.13%. Sequenced: naive CD4+ T cells sorted from blood. As for subset: CD45RA+ positively selected. The receptors originated from a man between 18 and 29 years old in good health.

V is TRBV4-1 and J is TRBJ2-4; unclear D gene. The CDR3 contains 14 residues. Germline V lookup: CDR1 MGHRA, CDR2 YSYEKL. The ends were cut back, 3 bases at V and 7 bases at J, with 13 bases in the middle. CDR3: CASSHSDTLNIQYF. The DNA for the CDR3 is TGCGCCAGCAGCCATTCAGACACTCTCAACATTCAGTACTTC.

The rearrangement joins TRBV18 to TRBJ2-1; 9 bases line up with TRBD1. Germline values: CDR1 KGHSH, CDR2 LQKENI. The CDR3 consists of 16 residues. Trimming removed 4 bases from V and 3 bases from J; junction bases left unmatched: 7. Here the CDR3 DNA reads TGTGCCAGCTCACGAACCGGGACAGGGTTCTACAATGAGCAGTTCTTC. It yields the protein CASSRTGTGFYNEQFF.

This chain connects TRBV2 to TRBJ2-7; D remains unclear. The CDR3 totals 13 residues. Trimming removed 10 bases from V and 4 bases from J, with 17 bases in between. Germline V CDR1 and CDR2: SNHLY, FYNNEI. The chain's CDR3 is CAIRALPRYEQYF. Here the CDR3 DNA reads TGTGCCATCCGGGCCCTCCCCCGGTACGAGCAGTACTTC.

This chain connects TRBV7-2 to TRBJ2-7; either TRBD1 or TRBD2 may fit D (5 bases each). Germline lookup yields CDR1 SGHTA and CDR2 FQGNSA. The CDR3 has 15 amino acids. Trimming removed 7 bases from V and 1 base from J, with 17 bases in between. CDR3 sequence: CASTPAWGNSYEQYF. CDR3 nucleotides: TGTGCCAGCACCCCCGCTTGGGGGAATTCCTACGAGCAGTACTTC.

The CDR3 sequence: CASSQFKGLPEQFF. CDR3 sequence (DNA): TGCGCCAGCAGCCAGTTCAAGGGGCTCCCTGAGCAGTTCTTC. J is TRBJ2-1 and V is TRBV4-1; maybe TRBD1 (5 bases). The CDR3 is 14 residues long. V lost 3 bases, J lost 9 bases, and 15 bases lay in between. Germline assignment: CDR1 MGHRA and CDR2 YSYEKL.

The chain combines TRBV2 with TRBJ2-1, with D unclear. The CDR3 has 11 amino acids. V was trimmed by 7 bases and J by 6 bases, leaving 7 bases between them. In germline, CDR1 is SNHLY, CDR2 FYNNEI. This CDR3 is CASTISNEQFF. The CDR3 DNA is TGTGCCAGCACAATCAGCAATGAGCAGTTCTTC.

A remark on this clone: This sample also contains other DNA sequences that code for the same CDR3. This sequence joins TRBV5-1 and TRBJ2-1, with D possibly matching TRBD1 (6 bases). This CDR3 contains 14 residues. Germline loops: CDR1 SGHRS, CDR2 YFSETQ. Trimming shortened V by 0 bases and J by 5 bases, and 9 bases separated the two germline ends. CDR3: CASSLGQGNNEQFF. CDR3 sequence (DNA): TGCGCCAGCAGCTTGGGGCAGGGGAACAATGAGCAGTTCTTC.

The rearrangement links TRBV28 to TRBJ1-5, with TRBD1 matching over 8 bases. The germline CDR1 and CDR2 sequences are MDHEN and SYDVKM. CDR3 length: 15 residues. Trimming took 6 bases from V and 6 from J; bases not matched to a gene: 10. CDR3 sequence: CASSPPGGAGQPQHF. In nucleotides, the CDR3 is TGTGCCAGCAGCCCGCCAGGGGGCGCGGGTCAGCCCCAGCATTTT.

CDR3 bases: TGTGCCAGCAGCATACAGATTAACTATGGCTACACCTTC. This sequence encodes CASSIQINYGYTF. The chain carries TRBV6-1 and TRBJ1-2, with unresolved D. Germline V lookup: CDR1 MNHNS, CDR2 SASEGT. Trimming pared 6 bases from V and 1 base from J, leaving 9 bases between. This CDR3 comprises 13 residues.

V gene TRBV30 combines with J gene TRBJ1-5, with D unresolved. CDR3 length equals 12 residues. Germline V CDR1 and CDR2: GTSNPN, SVGIG (reference sequence). V was clipped by 0 bases and J by 7 bases, with 7 bases between them. CDR3 in amino acids: CAWSVLRQPQHF. In DNA, the CDR3 is TGTGCCTGGAGTGTACTAAGGCAGCCCCAGCATTTT.

The genes are TRBV5-1 and TRBJ1-1; 11 bases match TRBD1. J lost 7 bases, V lost 3 bases, and 8 bases had no gene match. Germline V lookup: CDR1 SGHRS, CDR2 YFSETQ. The CDR3 spans 15 residues. CDR3 nucleotide sequence: TGCGCCAGCAGCTGGAGTGGACAGGGGGCCGATGAAGCTTTCTTT. It specifies CASSWSGQGADEAFF.

The gene calls are TRBV6-5 and TRBJ1-6; 7 bases fit TRBD1. The V gene end was trimmed by 11 bases and the J gene end by 3 bases; junction bases not matched to a gene: 7. From germline, CDR1 is MNHEY and CDR2 SVGAGI. This CDR3 region has 14 residues. CDR3: CASAGGSYNSPLHF. CDR3 bases: TGTGCCTCGGCAGGGGGGAGCTATAATTCACCCCTCCACTTT.

This chain's CDR3 is CASSFGLADTQYF. The CDR3 region has the DNA TGCGCCAGCAGCTTCGGTTTGGCAGATACGCAGTATTTT. This chain joins TRBV5-1 and TRBJ2-3; D not resolved. CDR1 is SGHRS and CDR2 is YFSETQ in the germline V gene. With 2 bases removed from V and 4 bases from J, the gap between germline ends came to 8 bases. This CDR3 is built from 13 residues.

This rearrangement joins TRBV6-1 to TRBJ1-2, with 7 bases that match TRBD1. The CDR3 consists of 12 residues. The junction had 5 bases not matched to a gene; V was cut back by 9 bases and J by 4 bases. The germline V gene has CDR1 MNHNS and CDR2 SASEGT. CDR3 nucleotide sequence: TGTGCCAGTCACAGGGGTGGCTATGGCTACACCTTC. The encoded protein is CASHRGGYGYTF.

The chain uses TRBV6-6 and TRBJ1-1; D is unresolved. From germline, CDR1 is MNHNY and CDR2 SVGAGI (reference sequence). V dropped 5 bases and J dropped 4 bases, with 8 bases sitting between them. This CDR3 has 12 residues. The CDR3 spells CASSPTGTEAFF. In DNA form, the CDR3 reads TGTGCCAGCAGTCCCACGGGCACTGAAGCTTTCTTT.

V and J are TRBV6-1 and TRBJ1-2; tentative D call: TRBD1 (5 bases). Per germline, CDR1 MNHNS and CDR2 SASEGT. The CDR3 length is 13 residues. V lost 6 bases to trimming and J lost 5 bases, with 13 bases between them. CDR3 coding DNA: TGTGCCAGCAGAACCGGGACGTCTTATGGCTACACCTTC. It encodes CASRTGTSYGYTF.

Note on this clone: Other DNA variants within this sample encode the same CDR3. The chain couples TRBV5-4 to TRBJ2-3; possible D gene TRBD1, 5 bases. Germline-derived CDR1 and CDR2 are SGHNT and YYREEE (reference sequence). CDR3 length: 14 amino acids. V lost 2 bases, J lost 2 bases, and 9 bases lay in between. The CDR3 DNA follows: TGTGCCAGCAGCTTAGACAGTTCCACAGATACGCAGTATTTT. Its protein product is CASSLDSSTDTQYF.

V gene TRBV30 combines with J gene TRBJ1-4, with a possible D match to TRBD1 (5 bases). Germline values: CDR1 GTSNPN, CDR2 SVGIG (reference sequence). The CDR3 runs 13 residues. V was cut by 8 bases and J by 4 bases, with 14 bases left in between. The CDR3 loop is CAGDRVFNEKLFF. The CDR3 nucleotides read TGTGCCGGCGACAGAGTCTTTAATGAAAAACTGTTTTTT.

The chain is built from TRBV7-9 and TRBJ2-7; D remains ambiguous. Looked up from germline, CDR1 is SEHNR and CDR2 is FQNEAQ (reference sequence). V shed 2 bases and J shed 6 bases, with 14 bases lying between them. This CDR3 spans 14 amino acids. For the CDR3, the DNA is TGTGCCAGCAGCTTATCCGGACGTACAACCGAGCAGTACTTC. Translated, it gives CASSLSGRTTEQYF.

This sequence joins TRBV7-2 and TRBJ1-5; the D is unclear. The germline V gene encodes CDR1 SGHTA and CDR2 FQGNSA. V was clipped by 1 base and J by 0 bases, with 7 bases between them. The CDR3 runs to 15 residues. The CDR3 sequence: CASSLEGISNQPQHF. The CDR3 DNA follows: TGTGCCAGCAGCTTAGAAGGTATTAGCAATCAGCCCCAGCATTTT.

The V call is TRBV7-2, the J call TRBJ2-7; D is undetermined. Germline CDR1 reads SGHTA; CDR2 reads FQGNSA. Trimming left V 3 bases short and J 3 bases short, with 15 bases between. This CDR3 comprises 15 residues. The chain's CDR3 is CASSLEGLGYYEQYF. Here the CDR3 DNA reads TGTGCCAGCAGCTTGGAAGGGCTCGGCTACTACGAGCAGTACTTC. The full variable domain, in which reference TRBV7-2 and TRBJ2-7 provide the parts outside the CDR3, is GAGVSQSPSNKVTEKGKDVELRCDPISGHTALYWYRQSLGQGLEFLIYFQGNSAPDKSGLPSDRFSAERTGGSVSTLTIQRTQQEDSAVYLCASSLEGLGYYEQYFGPGTRLTVT.

The CDR3 bases are TGTGCCAGCAGTGATCGGAAGACGGATAGCAATCAGCCCCAGCATTTT. This gives the protein CASSDRKTDSNQPQHF. The chain joins TRBV6-1 to TRBJ1-5; D gene uncertain. Looked up from germline, CDR1 is MNHNS and CDR2 is SASEGT. The CDR3 covers 16 residues. V dropped 3 bases and J dropped 0 bases, with 12 bases sitting between them.

The chain couples TRBV19 to TRBJ1-5, with a possible D match to TRBD1 (5 bases). V lost 8 bases and J 4 bases, leaving 15 bases between the germline ends. In germline, CDR1 is LNHDA, CDR2 SQIVND (reference sequence). This CDR3 is built from 14 residues. CDR3 sequence reads: CASARGALNQPQHF. DNA of the CDR3: TGTGCCAGTGCCCGCGGGGCATTAAATCAGCCCCAGCATTTT.

The chain couples TRBV5-1 to TRBJ2-5, with 7 bases lining up with TRBD1. The CDR3 spans 15 residues. CDR1 is SGHRS, CDR2 YFSETQ, per germline. V shed 4 bases and J 2 bases; nucleotides not matched to a gene: 8. The CDR3 DNA reads as TGCGCCAGCAGCCGCGTGGGGACAGTACAAGAGACCCAGTACTTC. It specifies CASSRVGTVQETQYF.

The rearrangement uses TRBV4-1 and TRBJ1-1; the match to TRBD1 covers 10 bases. There are 15 residues in the CDR3. V trimming: 3 bases; J trimming: 4 bases; junction bases outside the gene matches: 5. Germline CDR1 reads MGHRA; CDR2 reads YSYEKL. Here the CDR3 reads CASSHGTGVVTEAFF. The CDR3 nucleotides are TGCGCCAGCAGCCACGGGACAGGGGTTGTCACTGAAGCTTTCTTT.

V and J are TRBV5-4 and TRBJ2-1; D may correspond to TRBD1 or TRBD2 (5 bases each). Germline values: CDR1 SGHNT, CDR2 YYREEE (reference sequence). CDR3 length equals 11 residues. Trimming cost V 4 bases and J 9 bases, with 8 bases left between them. The CDR3 region has the DNA TGTGCCAGCAGCCAGAGGGGTGAGCAGTTCTTC. It specifies CASSQRGEQFF.

This sequence joins TRBV14 and TRBJ2-2; D unclear. The CDR3 runs 13 residues. Germline assignment: CDR1 SGHDN and CDR2 FVKESK. Between the trimmed V and J ends, which lost 3 bases and 3 bases, there was a span of 5 bases. The CDR3 nucleotides read TGTGCCAGCAGCCAGTGGTACACCGGGGAGCTGTTTTTT. Its translation: CASSQWYTGELFF.

A note on this clone: This sample also contains other DNA sequences that code for the same CDR3. The rearrangement links TRBV7-9 to TRBJ1-3; 9 bases map to TRBD1. CDR3 size: 16 residues. The germline gives CDR1 SEHNR, CDR2 FQNEAQ (reference sequence). After removal of 5 bases from V and 0 bases from J, the junction contained 5 bases not matched to a gene. DNA of the CDR3: TGTGCCAGCAGCCCTCCGGGACAGGGCTCTGGAAACACCATATATTTT. It is translated as CASSPPGQGSGNTIYF.

J is TRBJ2-7 and V is TRBV18, with TRBD2 identical over 7 bases. Germline values: CDR1 KGHSH, CDR2 LQKENI. Germline trimming cut 3 bases from V and 0 bases from J; bases unmatched to any gene: 5. The CDR3 spans 15 residues. Here the CDR3 reads CASSPGGGSSYEQYF. The CDR3 DNA sequence: TGTGCCAGCTCACCTGGGGGAGGGAGCTCCTACGAGCAGTACTTC.

This clone appeared a single time. This rearrangement joins TRBV6-5 to TRBJ1-1; no reliable D call. Germline CDR1 reads MNHEY; CDR2 reads SVGAGI. V gave up 5 bases and J gave up 0 bases, with 10 bases separating them. There are 14 residues in the CDR3. The CDR3 bases are TGTGCCAGCAGTAAGGTCGTTTTGAACACTGAAGCTTTCTTT. Its protein is CASSKVVLNTEAFF.